The T cell receptor (beta chain) under discussion was sequenced for a study of T cell changes during pregnancy in multiple sclerosis. Measured with immunoSEQ multiplex PCR; TCRdb has only the in-frame clones, and not every one. The repertoire holds tens of thousands of clones, with about nine tenths as singletons. Germline V lookup: CDR1 SGHVS, CDR2 FQNEAQ. V lost 4 bases to trimming and J lost 6 bases; unmatched junction nucleotides: 8. This CDR3 has 15 residues. This chain uses TRBV7-8 with TRBJ1-5, with TRBD1 matching over 8 bases. This TCR came from a female donor with multiple sclerosis, enrolled in a pregnancy study. Sequences were derived from CD4+ T cells from peripheral blood mononuclear cells, sampled in the first trimester of pregnancy. CDR3 amino acids: CASSSAGGSGQPQHF. The CDR3 region has the DNA TGTGCCAGCAGCTCCGCAGGGGGCTCCGGTCAGCCCCAGCATTTT.